Here is one T cell receptor (beta chain) with its context. Its antigen remains undetermined. Base qualities are not at hand, and no much larger clone is one base apart. Using the deep immunoSEQ assay, TCR CDR3 regions were amplified from genomic DNA by multiplex PCR. Extracted genomic DNA from each cell subset was distributed evenly across all wells of several immunoSEQ 96-well plates, and each plate was treated as a replicate. Each replicate PCR for sorted subsets received around 0.2 ug genomic DNA, equal to tens of thousands of T cell genomes. Purified libraries were measured with a Qubit 3.0 fluorometer, size-checked on a Bioanalyzer 2100, and measured again with the KAPA Library Quantification kit. A separate single-read 150-cycle Illumina NextSeq 550 flow cell was used to sequence each immunoSEQ 96-well plate. Per the source publication's procedure: Because the immunoSEQ output held only junctional sequences and lacked quality scores, the filtering could not match the filtering applied to full-length reads. To assign V/J genes and CDR3, sequences were annotated using PyIR, a Python wrapper for IgBLAST v1.9, with IMGT germline references. Reads with weak V/J assignments (E-value above 1e-6), missing CDR3, stop codons, out-of-frame junctions, or ambiguous translated residues were removed. V3J clonotypes were defined as sequences sharing the same inferred V gene, J gene, and CDR3 amino acid sequence. Percentage overlap between repertoires was computed as shared unique clonotypes divided by the size of the smaller repertoire. Three approaches were used to assess repertoire richness: RTK rarefaction, the Chao1 estimator, and Recon v2.1 estimates of unobserved clonotypes. For all TCRbeta clonotypes obtained by the gDNA method from a few donors, generation probabilities were computed with OLGA. This is the immuneACCESS table as TCRdb keeps it, with only in-frame sequences that have V and J called. A part of the clones is gone; compared with another copy, unresolved V genes explain less than half, and the rest is unexplained. The DNA was the basis for D and trimming; V, J and clone size are from that table. Counted in this sample were 650,000 to 700,000 clones; about nine tenths of them appeared once. The ten biggest clones cover 34% of the sample.

CDR1 and CDR2 (LNHDA, SQIVND) derive from the germline V gene (reference sequence). V is pared back by 5 bases and J by 3 bases, with 17 bases lying between the germline termini. The CDR3 starts with the cysteine, ends with the phenylalanine, and has 16 residues. The read is trimmed to its CDR3 DNA, 48 bases read in frame from base 1. This sample is part of a study of shared clonotypes between healthy human individuals (dated by TCRdb to 2018 to 2021). The study in broad terms: A couple of women and a few men aged 18 to 49 years were included in the cohort. For each donor, three plates each were used for CD4 naive and CD4 memory, two plates were used for CD8 naive, and one plate was used for CD8 memory. To estimate repertoire size and how much clonotypes are shared between individuals, the study performed deep sequencing of blood TCR repertoires from a few healthy adults. Different laboratories and diverse techniques were used to prepare libraries and sequence TCR repertoires, to increase sequencing depth and limit assay-specific biases. Per donor, leukapheresis produced somewhere between about 0.9 and 9 billion PBMCs. What the authors observed across the whole study: Sampling was restricted to blood, and TCR repertoires in tissue are likely to differ from TCR repertoires in blood. Sharing across four donors was observed for about 4.8% of naive CD4, 3.5% of naive CD8, 2% to 2.5% of memory CD4, and roughly 0.4% of memory CD8 clonotypes. Compared with non-shared clonotypes, the clonotypes found in all four sorted-subset donors had higher generation probabilities. Naive subsets generally had larger estimated clonotype richness than memory subsets did. The small number of donors limited the genetic and exposure-history diversity represented. Pairwise subsampling indicated that sequencing depth was expected to affect the degree of clonotype sharing among donors. Incomplete sequencing was indicated by rarefaction of sorted-subset datasets, despite the large sequencing depth.

The donors were healthy, HIV-negative adults who had no recently reported acute infections or vaccinations. Every donor was a Caucasian adult living in Nashville, Tennessee, USA. CD8 memory samples combined magnetically selected CD45RO+ cells with CCR7-negative CD45RA+ effector memory (TemRA) cells. Blood was collected by leukapheresis, and PBMCs were isolated by Ficoll-Histopaque density gradient centrifugation and then cryopreserved in liquid nitrogen vapor phase. Analytical flow cytometry was used to check the purity and quantity of each magnetically sorted T cell population. Each sorted fraction had its genomic DNA isolated and then quantified by UV absorbance on a Nanodrop 2000c.

The sequence derives from a man in his late teens or twenties in good health. Some clones in this sample may be carry-over from other donors' samples. The chain is encoded by TRBV19 joined to TRBJ2-1, with TRBD2 tentatively as D gene (5 bases match). Sequencing used memory CD8+ T cells from PBMCs. The sample's cell subset or site, from its label and the paper: CD45RO+ cells pooled with CCR7-negative TemRA cells. The DNA is as follows: TGTGCCAGTAGTGGCGGGCTCACTAGGGTCTACAATGAGCAGTTCTTC. This gives the protein CASSGGLTRVYNEQFF.